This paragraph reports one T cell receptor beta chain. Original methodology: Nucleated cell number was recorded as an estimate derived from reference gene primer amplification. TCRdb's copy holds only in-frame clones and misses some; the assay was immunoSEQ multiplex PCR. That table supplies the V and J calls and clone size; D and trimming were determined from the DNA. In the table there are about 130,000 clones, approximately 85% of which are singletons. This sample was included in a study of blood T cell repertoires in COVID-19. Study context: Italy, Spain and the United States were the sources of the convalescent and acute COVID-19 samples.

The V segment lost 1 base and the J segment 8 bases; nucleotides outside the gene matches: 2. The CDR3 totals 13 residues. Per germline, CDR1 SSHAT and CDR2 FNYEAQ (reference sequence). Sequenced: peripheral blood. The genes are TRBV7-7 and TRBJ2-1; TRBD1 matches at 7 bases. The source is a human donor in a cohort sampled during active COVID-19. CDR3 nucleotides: TGTGCCAGCAGCTTAGACAGGGGCGATGAGCAGTTCTTC. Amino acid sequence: CASSLDRGDEQFF.